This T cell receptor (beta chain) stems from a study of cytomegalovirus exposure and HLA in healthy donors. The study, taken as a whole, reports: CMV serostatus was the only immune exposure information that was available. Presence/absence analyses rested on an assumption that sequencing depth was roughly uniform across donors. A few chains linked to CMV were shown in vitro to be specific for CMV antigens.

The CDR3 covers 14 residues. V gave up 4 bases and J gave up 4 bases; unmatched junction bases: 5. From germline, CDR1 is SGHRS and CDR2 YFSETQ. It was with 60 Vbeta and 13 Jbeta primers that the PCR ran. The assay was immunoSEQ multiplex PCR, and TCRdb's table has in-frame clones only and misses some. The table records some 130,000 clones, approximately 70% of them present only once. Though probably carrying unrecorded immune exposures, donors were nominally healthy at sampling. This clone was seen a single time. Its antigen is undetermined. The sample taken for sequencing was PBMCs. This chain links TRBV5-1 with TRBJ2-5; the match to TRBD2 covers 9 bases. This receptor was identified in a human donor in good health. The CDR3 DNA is TGCGCCAGCAGCCCGGGACTAGCTGGAGAGACCCAGTACTTC. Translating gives CASSPGLAGETQYF.